This entry lists 21 T cell receptor beta chains sequenced from one sample in a study of shared clonotypes between healthy human individuals. Clones were sequenced by immunoSEQ multiplex PCR, and TCRdb holds only the in-frame ones, with some missing. Of around 2,000,000 clones listed, 85% to 95% are singletons. The sample consisted of naive CD4+ T cells sorted from blood. Specified subset: CD45RA+ positively selected. These receptors were obtained from a man aged 18-30 years in good health.

The V and J genes are TRBV19 and TRBJ2-7; 11 bases match TRBD2. Germline V gives CDR1 LNHDA, CDR2 SQIVND (reference sequence). Trimming removed 1 base from V and 2 bases from J; junction bases left unmatched: 7. The CDR3 is 17 amino acids. CDR3 DNA: TGTGCCAGTAGTATAGTTGGGCTAGCGGGAGGCACCTACGAGCAGTACTTC. It codes for CASSIVGLAGGTYEQYF.

This chain links TRBV6-5 with TRBJ2-3; 10 positions match TRBD2. Germline CDR1 is MNHEY and CDR2 is SVGAGI. CDR3 size: 16 residues. Trimming cost V 3 bases and J 2 bases; bases outside gene matches: 5. The CDR3 DNA follows: TGTGCCAGCAGTTATTCCAGCGGGAGGGACACAGATACGCAGTATTTT. This gives the protein CASSYSSGRDTDTQYF.

The chain carries TRBV2 and TRBJ2-3; D is perhaps TRBD1 (8 bases). The V and J ends lost 6 bases and 4 bases respectively, with 17 bases between them. This CDR3 has 15 amino acids. Germline V CDR1 and CDR2: SNHLY, FYNNEI. CDR3 coding DNA: TGTGCCAGCAGGGCTGACAGGGGAGGGGCAGATACGCAGTATTTT. Encoded protein: CASRADRGGADTQYF.

This clone was recorded once. The chain is built from TRBV19 and TRBJ1-1; no reliable D call. Germline values: CDR1 LNHDA, CDR2 SQIVND (reference sequence). V dropped 0 bases and J dropped 5 bases, with 13 bases sitting between them. The CDR3 consists of 15 residues. The CDR3 DNA reads as TGTGCCAGTAGTATAGAGGGTCCGGGCAGGACTGAAGCTTTCTTT. It specifies CASSIEGPGRTEAFF. Filled out from reference TRBV19 and TRBJ1-1, the complete variable domain reads DGGITQSPKYLFRKEGQNVTLSCEQNLNHDAMYWYRQDPGQGLRLIYYSQIVNDFQKGDIAEGYSVSREKKESFPLTVTSAQKNPTAFYLCASSIEGPGRTEAFFGQGTRLTVV.

Notes on this clone: The same CDR3 also results from other DNA sequences found in this sample. The chain joins TRBV7-9 to TRBJ2-2; 8 bases fit TRBD2. Germline CDR1 and CDR2: SEHNR and FQNEAQ (reference sequence). The V and J ends lost 5 bases and 3 bases, in that order; junction bases with no gene match: 2. The CDR3 runs to 14 residues. The CDR3 nucleotides are TGTGCCAGCAGCCCGACTAGCGACACCGGGGAGCTGTTTTTT. Translated: CASSPTSDTGELFF.

The V gene is TRBV18, the J gene TRBJ2-1, with D unresolved. V lost 1 base to trimming and J lost 8 bases, with 12 bases between them. CDR3 length: 14 amino acids. Germline V gene lookup returns CDR1 KGHSH and CDR2 LQKENI. This CDR3 reads CASSPLLLPDEQFF. In DNA form, the CDR3 reads TGTGCCAGCTCACCACTTCTGTTACCGGATGAGCAGTTCTTC.

The J gene is TRBJ2-2, the V gene TRBV5-1, with 10 bases lining up with TRBD1. CDR3 length: 17 amino acids. J gave up 4 bases and V 2 bases, and 8 bases lay outside the gene matches. Germline CDR1 is SGHRS and CDR2 is YFSETQ. The CDR3 sequence: CASSFGDRGRVTGELFF. The CDR3 DNA is TGCGCCAGCAGCTTCGGGGACAGGGGTCGGGTCACCGGGGAGCTGTTTTTT.

This clone came up once. This CDR3 is CASKKGPETQYF. The CDR3 nucleotides read TGTGCCAGTAAGAAGGGGCCCGAGACCCAGTACTTC. The J gene is TRBJ2-5, the V gene TRBV2; D may be TRBD1 (5 bases). The ends were cut back, 9 bases at V and 5 bases at J, with 13 bases in the middle. The CDR3 loop spans 12 amino acids. CDR1 SNHLY and CDR2 FYNNEI come from the germline V gene. Using reference TRBV2 and TRBJ2-5 for the parts outside the CDR3, the full variable domain is EPEVTQTPSHQVTQMGQEVILRCVPISNHLYFYWYRQILGQKVEFLVSFYNNEISEKSEIFDDQFSVERPDGSNFTLKIRSTKLEDSAMYFCASKKGPETQYFGPGTRLLVL.

The chain employs TRBV14 and TRBJ1-1, with D unresolved. Between the trimmed V and J ends, which lost 3 bases and 13 bases, there was a span of 18 bases. This CDR3 spans 13 amino acids. Germline CDR1 and CDR2: SGHDN and FVKESK. The CDR3 here is CASSQVSTVGCFF. CDR3 bases: TGTGCCAGCAGCCAGGTCAGCACAGTGGGTTGTTTCTTT.

The DNA of the CDR3 is TGTGCCAGCAGCTTGGCTGAGGGGCGGCCCCAGCATTTT. It specifies CASSLAEGRPQHF. The chain carries TRBV5-6 and TRBJ1-5; D perhaps matches TRBD1 (5 bases). V lost 0 bases and J lost 9, with 10 bases in between. This CDR3 has 13 residues. Germline V lookup: CDR1 SGHDT, CDR2 YYEEEE.

This sequence joins TRBV10-3 and TRBJ1-2, with a possible D match to TRBD1 (6 bases). V was trimmed by 10 bases and J by 2 bases, leaving 17 bases between them. The CDR3 spans 14 residues. Per the germline V gene, CDR1 is ENHRY and CDR2 is SYGVKD. Here the CDR3 DNA reads TGTGCCACGGGGAAATCAGGGGAAAACTATGGCTACACCTTC. Its translation is CATGKSGENYGYTF.

The rearrangement joins TRBV12-5 to TRBJ2-5; no clear D. The CDR3 has 13 amino acids. The V end was cut by 6 bases, the J end by 4 bases, with 12 bases between. Looked up from germline, CDR1 is LGHNT and CDR2 is FRNRAP. The CDR3 loop reads CASGPDLGETQYF. For the CDR3, the DNA is TGTGCTAGTGGCCCGGACCTGGGAGAGACCCAGTACTTC.

The rearrangement joins TRBV19 to TRBJ2-1; D is possibly TRBD1 (6 bases). The CDR3 is 14 residues long. Trimming shortened V by 7 bases and J by 0 bases, and 10 bases separated the two germline ends. CDR1 and CDR2 from the germline V gene are LNHDA and SQIVND (reference sequence). The CDR3 sequence: CASNTGLSYNEQFF. In DNA, the CDR3 is TGTGCCAGTAACACAGGGCTCTCCTACAATGAGCAGTTCTTC.

The V call is TRBV6-1, the J call TRBJ1-5; D not certain. The germline V and J ends were trimmed by 0 bases and 4 bases, with 7 bases remaining between them. This CDR3 comprises 14 residues. The V gene's germline CDR1 is MNHNS and CDR2 SASEGT. The CDR3 DNA follows: TGTGCCAGCAGTGAAGCATCGGCAAATCAGCCCCAGCATTTT. It encodes CASSEASANQPQHF.

The gene calls are TRBV12-1 and TRBJ2-7; the D segment call TRBD2 is taken from the table without a DNA check. TRBV12-1 is a documented pseudogene. The CDR3 covers 15 residues. CDR3 loop: CASSFSGTDSYEQYF. The CDR3 DNA reads TGTGCCAGCAGCTTCTCCGGGACTGACTCCTACGAGCAGTACTTC.

The CDR3 nucleotides read TGTGCCAGTTCTCCCACTATCCAGGGGCGCAGGAAGCCCCAGCATTTT. Translating gives CASSPTIQGRRKPQHF. The chain carries TRBV9 and TRBJ1-5; D possibly corresponds to TRBD1 (6 bases). The length of the CDR3 is 16 residues. The germline CDR1 and CDR2 sequences are SGDLS and YYNGEE. V was clipped by 8 bases and J by 8 bases, with 26 bases between them.

The chain joins TRBV19 to TRBJ1-5; the D is unclear. V was clipped by 5 bases and J by 4 bases, with 12 bases between them. Germline lookup yields CDR1 LNHDA and CDR2 SQIVND (reference sequence). This CDR3 is 14 amino acids long. CDR3 sequence reads: CASSSLMGNQPQHF. The DNA for the CDR3 is TGTGCCAGTAGTTCATTGATGGGAAATCAGCCCCAGCATTTT.

The V gene is TRBV5-6, the J gene TRBJ1-2, with D possibly matching TRBD1 (6 bases). The CDR3 contains 15 residues. Germline CDR1 is SGHDT and CDR2 is YYEEEE. Trimming left V 6 bases short and J 1 base short, with 16 bases between. DNA of the CDR3: TGTGCCAGCACCCTAAACGGACAGATTAACTATGGCTACACCTTC. Translating it yields CASTLNGQINYGYTF.

The CDR3, as DNA: TGTGCCAGCGGATACCAGGGTAGTGGCGAGCAGTACTTC. It is translated as CASGYQGSGEQYF. The genes are TRBV27 and TRBJ2-7; tentative D call: TRBD1 (5 bases). The V and J ends lost 8 bases and 6 bases respectively, with 17 bases between them. The CDR3 covers 13 residues. CDR1 and CDR2 from the germline V gene are MNHEY and SMNVEV (reference sequence).

The chain uses TRBV7-9 and TRBJ2-3, with D maybe TRBD1 (5 bases). The CDR3 has 13 amino acids. CDR1 is SEHNR, CDR2 FQNEAQ, per germline (reference sequence). The CDR3 sequence is CAGEGVSTDTQYF. The CDR3 DNA is TGTGCTGGGGAAGGGGTGAGCACAGATACGCAGTATTTT. Drawing the rest from reference TRBV7-9 and TRBJ2-3, the complete variable domain is DTGVSQNPRHKITKRGQNVTFRCDPISEHNRLYWYRQTLGQGPEFLTYFQNEAQLEKSRLLSDRFSAERPKGSFSTLEIQRTEQGDSAMYLCAGEGVSTDTQYFGPGTRLTVL.

This chain uses TRBV7-6 with TRBJ1-4, with unresolved D. Between the trimmed V and J ends, which lost 1 base and 7 bases, there was a span of 7 bases. The CDR3 is 13 amino acids. Germline CDR1 SGHVS, CDR2 FNYEAQ. The CDR3 region has the DNA TGTGCCAGCAGCTTAGGGTTGGGTGAAAAACTGTTTTTT. Translating it yields CASSLGLGEKLFF.